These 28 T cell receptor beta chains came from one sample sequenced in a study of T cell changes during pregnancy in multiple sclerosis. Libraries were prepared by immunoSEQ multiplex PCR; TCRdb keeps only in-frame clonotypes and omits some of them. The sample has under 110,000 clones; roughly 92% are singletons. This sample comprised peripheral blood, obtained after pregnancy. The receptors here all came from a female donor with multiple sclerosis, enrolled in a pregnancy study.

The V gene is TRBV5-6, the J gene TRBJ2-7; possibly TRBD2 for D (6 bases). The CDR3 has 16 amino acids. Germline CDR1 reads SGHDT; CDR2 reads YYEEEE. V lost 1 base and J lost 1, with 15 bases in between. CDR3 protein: CASSLRQRVNSYEQYF. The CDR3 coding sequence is TGTGCCAGCAGCTTGAGGCAGCGGGTAAATTCCTACGAGCAGTACTTC. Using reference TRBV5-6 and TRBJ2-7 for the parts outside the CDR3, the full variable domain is DAGVTQSPTHLIKTRGQQVTLRCSPKSGHDTVSWYQQALGQGPQFIFQYYEEEERQRGNFPDRFSGHQFPNYSSELNVNALLLGDSALYLCASSLRQRVNSYEQYFGPGTRLTVT.

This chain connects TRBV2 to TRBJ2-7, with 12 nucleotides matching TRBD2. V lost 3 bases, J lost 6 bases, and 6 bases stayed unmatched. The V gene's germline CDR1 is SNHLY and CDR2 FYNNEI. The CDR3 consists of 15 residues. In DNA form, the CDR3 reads TGTGCCAGCAGTGACCCTAGCGGGGGGGCCGGCGAGCAGTACTTC. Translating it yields CASSDPSGGAGEQYF.

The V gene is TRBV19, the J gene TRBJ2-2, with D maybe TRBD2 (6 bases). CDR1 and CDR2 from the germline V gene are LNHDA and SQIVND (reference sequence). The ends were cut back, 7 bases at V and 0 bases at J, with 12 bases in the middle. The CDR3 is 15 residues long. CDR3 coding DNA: TGTGCCAGTACCAGCGGGCTAGCGAACACCGGGGAGCTGTTTTTT. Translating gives CASTSGLANTGELFF.

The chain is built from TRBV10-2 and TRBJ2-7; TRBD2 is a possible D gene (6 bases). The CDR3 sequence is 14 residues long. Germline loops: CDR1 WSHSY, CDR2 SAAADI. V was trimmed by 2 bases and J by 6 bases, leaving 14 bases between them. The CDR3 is CASSEAPRGSEQYF. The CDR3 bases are TGCGCCAGCAGTGAGGCCCCCCGGGGGTCCGAGCAGTACTTC.

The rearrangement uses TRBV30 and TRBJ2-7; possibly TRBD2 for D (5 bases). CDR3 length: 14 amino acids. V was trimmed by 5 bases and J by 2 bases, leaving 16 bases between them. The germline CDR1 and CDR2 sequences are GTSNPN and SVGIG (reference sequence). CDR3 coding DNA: TGTGCCTGGCGTACACGCTCGAGGGCCTACGAGCAGTACTTC. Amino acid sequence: CAWRTRSRAYEQYF.

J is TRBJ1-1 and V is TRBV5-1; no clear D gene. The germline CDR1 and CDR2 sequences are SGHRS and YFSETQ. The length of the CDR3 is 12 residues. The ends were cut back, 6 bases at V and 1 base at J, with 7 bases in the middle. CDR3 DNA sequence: TGCGCCAGCAAGGAGGAGAACACTGAAGCTTTCTTT. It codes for CASKEENTEAFF.

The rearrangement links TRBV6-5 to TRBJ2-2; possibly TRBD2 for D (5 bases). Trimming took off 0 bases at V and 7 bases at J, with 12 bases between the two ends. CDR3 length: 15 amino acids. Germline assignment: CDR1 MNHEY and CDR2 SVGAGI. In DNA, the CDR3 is TGTGCCAGCAGTTACTCGGTCAGCGGCGGCGGGGAGCTGTTTTTT. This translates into CASSYSVSGGGELFF.

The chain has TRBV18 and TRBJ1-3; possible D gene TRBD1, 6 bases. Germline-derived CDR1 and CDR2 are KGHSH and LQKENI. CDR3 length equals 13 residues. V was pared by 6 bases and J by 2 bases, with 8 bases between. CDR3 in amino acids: CASSRDTGNTIYF. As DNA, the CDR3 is TGTGCCAGCTCCCGGGACACTGGAAACACCATATATTTT.

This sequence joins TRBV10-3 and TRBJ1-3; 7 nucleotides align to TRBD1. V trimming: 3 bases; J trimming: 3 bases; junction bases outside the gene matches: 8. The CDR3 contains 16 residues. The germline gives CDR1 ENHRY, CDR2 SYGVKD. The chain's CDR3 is CAISDRTGLLGNTIYF. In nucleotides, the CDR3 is TGTGCCATCAGTGATCGGACAGGCCTCCTTGGAAACACCATATATTTT.

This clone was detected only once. CDR3 sequence (DNA): TGTGCCAGCAGTTCGTATCCAGATACGCAGTATTTT. Residues: CASSSYPDTQYF. V is TRBV5-4 and J is TRBJ2-3; no firm D call. Trimming cost V 5 bases and J 4 bases, with 8 bases left between them. CDR3 length: 12 amino acids. Per germline, CDR1 SGHNT and CDR2 YYREEE (reference sequence).

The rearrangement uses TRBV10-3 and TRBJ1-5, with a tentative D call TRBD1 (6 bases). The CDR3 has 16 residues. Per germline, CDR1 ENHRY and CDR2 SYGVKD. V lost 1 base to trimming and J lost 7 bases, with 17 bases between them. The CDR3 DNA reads TGTGCCATCAGTGAGTTTGAGGGGGTAGGCGGGCAGCCCCAGCATTTT. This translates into CAISEFEGVGGQPQHF.

The CDR3 nucleotides are TGTGCTTGGGGGCTTGGGGCCAACGTCCTGACTTTC. Its translation is CAWGLGANVLTF. The rearrangement links TRBV30 to TRBJ2-6; D is perhaps TRBD1 (6 bases). Germline CDR1 GTSNPN, CDR2 SVGIG (reference sequence). The CDR3 extends over 12 amino acids.

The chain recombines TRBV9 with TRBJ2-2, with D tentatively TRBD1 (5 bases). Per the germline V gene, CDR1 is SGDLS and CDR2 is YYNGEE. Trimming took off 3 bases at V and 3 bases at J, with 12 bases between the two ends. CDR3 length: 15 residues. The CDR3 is CASSGHTGYTGELFF. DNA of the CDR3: TGTGCCAGCAGCGGGCATACAGGATACACCGGGGAGCTGTTTTTT. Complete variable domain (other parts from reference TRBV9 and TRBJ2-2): DSGVTQTPKHLITATGQRVTLRCSPRSGDLSVYWYQQSLDQGLQFLIQYYNGEERAKGNILERFSAQQFPDLHSELNLSSLELGDSALYFCASSGHTGYTGELFFGEGSRLTVL.

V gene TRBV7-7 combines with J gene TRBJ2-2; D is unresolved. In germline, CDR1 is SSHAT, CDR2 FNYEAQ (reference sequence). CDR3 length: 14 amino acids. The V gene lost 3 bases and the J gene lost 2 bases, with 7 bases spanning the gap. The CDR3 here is CASSFDFNTGELFF. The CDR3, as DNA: TGTGCCAGCAGCTTCGACTTTAACACCGGGGAGCTGTTTTTT.

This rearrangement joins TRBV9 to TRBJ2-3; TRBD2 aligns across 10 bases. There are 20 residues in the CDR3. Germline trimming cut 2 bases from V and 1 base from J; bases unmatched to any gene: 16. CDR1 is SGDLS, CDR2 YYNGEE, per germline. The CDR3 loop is CASSVFSGLAGGPRTDTQYF. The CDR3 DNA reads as TGTGCCAGCAGCGTGTTTTCCGGGTTAGCGGGGGGCCCGCGCACAGATACGCAGTATTTT. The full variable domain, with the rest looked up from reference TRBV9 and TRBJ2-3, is DSGVTQTPKHLITATGQRVTLRCSPRSGDLSVYWYQQSLDQGLQFLIQYYNGEERAKGNILERFSAQQFPDLHSELNLSSLELGDSALYFCASSVFSGLAGGPRTDTQYFGPGTRLTVL.

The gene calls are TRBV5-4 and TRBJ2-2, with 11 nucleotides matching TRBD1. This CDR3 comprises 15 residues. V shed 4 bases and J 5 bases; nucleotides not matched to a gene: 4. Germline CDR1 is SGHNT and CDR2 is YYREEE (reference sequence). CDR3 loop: CASSPGQGGTGELFF. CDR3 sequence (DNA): TGTGCCAGCAGCCCGGGACAGGGGGGAACCGGGGAGCTGTTTTTT.

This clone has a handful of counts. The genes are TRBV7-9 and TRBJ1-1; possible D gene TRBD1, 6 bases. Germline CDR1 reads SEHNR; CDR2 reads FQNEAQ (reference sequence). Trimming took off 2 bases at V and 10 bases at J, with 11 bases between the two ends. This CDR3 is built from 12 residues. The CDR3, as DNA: TGTGCCAGCAGCTTACCTAAAGGGGGAGCTTTCTTT. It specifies CASSLPKGGAFF.

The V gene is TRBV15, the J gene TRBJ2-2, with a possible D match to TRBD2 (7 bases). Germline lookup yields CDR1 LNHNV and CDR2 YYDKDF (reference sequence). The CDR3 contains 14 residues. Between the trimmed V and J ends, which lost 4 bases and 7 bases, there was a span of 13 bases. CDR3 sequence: CATSNPGGRGELFF. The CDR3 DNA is TGTGCCACCAGCAACCCCGGGGGGCGCGGGGAGCTGTTTTTT.

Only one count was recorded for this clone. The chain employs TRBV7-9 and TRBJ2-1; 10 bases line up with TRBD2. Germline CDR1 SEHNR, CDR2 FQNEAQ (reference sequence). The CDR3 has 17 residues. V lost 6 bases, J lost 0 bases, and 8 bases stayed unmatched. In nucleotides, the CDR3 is TGTGCCAGCAGTTTTACTAGCGGGATAAGCTCCTACAATGAGCAGTTCTTC. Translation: CASSFTSGISSYNEQFF.

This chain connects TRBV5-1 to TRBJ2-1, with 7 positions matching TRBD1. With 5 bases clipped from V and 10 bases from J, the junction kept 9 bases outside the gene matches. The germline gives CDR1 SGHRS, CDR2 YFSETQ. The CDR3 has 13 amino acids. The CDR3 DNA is TGCGCCAGCAGTGGACAGGCCCTCGGGGAGCAGTTCTTC. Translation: CASSGQALGEQFF.

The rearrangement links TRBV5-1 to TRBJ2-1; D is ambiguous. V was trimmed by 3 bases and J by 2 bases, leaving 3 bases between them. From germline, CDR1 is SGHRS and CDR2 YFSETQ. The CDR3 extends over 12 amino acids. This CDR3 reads CASSSTYNEQFF. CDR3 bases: TGCGCCAGCAGCTCCACCTACAATGAGCAGTTCTTC.

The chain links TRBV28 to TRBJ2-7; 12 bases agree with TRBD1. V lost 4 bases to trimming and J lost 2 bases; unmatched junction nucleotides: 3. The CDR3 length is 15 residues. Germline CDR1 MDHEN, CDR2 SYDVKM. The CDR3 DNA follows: TGTGCCAGCAGTTCTGGGACAGGGGGCCCCTACGAGCAGTACTTC. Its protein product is CASSSGTGGPYEQYF. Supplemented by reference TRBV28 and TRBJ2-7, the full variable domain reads DVKVTQSSRYLVKRTGEKVFLECVQDMDHENMFWYRQDPGLGLRLIYFSYDVKMKEKGDIPEGYSVSREKKERFSLILESASTNQTSMYLCASSSGTGGPYEQYFGPGTRLTVT.

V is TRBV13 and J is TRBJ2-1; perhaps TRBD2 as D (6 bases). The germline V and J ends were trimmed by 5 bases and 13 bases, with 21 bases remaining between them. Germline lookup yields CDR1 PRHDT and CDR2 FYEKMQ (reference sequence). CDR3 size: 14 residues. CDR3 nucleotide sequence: TGTGCCAGCAGCCCCAGCGGGCGGGTCCCCCACCAGTTCTTC. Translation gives CASSPSGRVPHQFF. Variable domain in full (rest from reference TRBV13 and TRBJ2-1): AAGVIQSPRHLIKEKRETATLKCYPIPRHDTVYWYQQGPGQDPQFLISFYEKMQSDKGSIPDRFSAQQFSDYHSELNMSSLELGDSALYFCASSPSGRVPHQFFGPGTRLTVL.

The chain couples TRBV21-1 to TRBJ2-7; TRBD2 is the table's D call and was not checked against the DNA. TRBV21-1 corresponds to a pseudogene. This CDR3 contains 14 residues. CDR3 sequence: CASSGTSLIHEQYF. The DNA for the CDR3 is TGTGCCAGCAGCGGGACTAGCCTTATCCACGAGCAGTACTTC.

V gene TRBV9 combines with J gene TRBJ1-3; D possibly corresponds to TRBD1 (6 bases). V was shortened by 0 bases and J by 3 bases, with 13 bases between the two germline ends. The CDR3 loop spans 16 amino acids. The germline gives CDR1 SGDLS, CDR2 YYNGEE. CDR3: CASSVVAQGGGNTIYF. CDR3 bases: TGTGCCAGCAGCGTAGTCGCACAGGGTGGTGGAAACACCATATATTTT.

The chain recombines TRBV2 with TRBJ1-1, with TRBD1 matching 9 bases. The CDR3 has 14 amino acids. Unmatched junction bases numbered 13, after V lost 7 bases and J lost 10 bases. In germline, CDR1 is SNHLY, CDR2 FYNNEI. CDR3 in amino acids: CASTQSGQGQRAFF. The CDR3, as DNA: TGTGCCAGCACTCAGTCGGGACAGGGTCAGCGAGCTTTCTTT.

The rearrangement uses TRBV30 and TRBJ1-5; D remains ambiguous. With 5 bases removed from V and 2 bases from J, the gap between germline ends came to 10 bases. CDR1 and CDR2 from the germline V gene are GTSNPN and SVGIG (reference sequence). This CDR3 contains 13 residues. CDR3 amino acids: CAWGPGGNQPQHF. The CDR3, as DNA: TGTGCCTGGGGTCCGGGAGGCAATCAGCCCCAGCATTTT.

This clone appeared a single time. CDR3 loop: CASSTRGGNYGYTF. The CDR3 DNA is TGTGCCAGTAGTACCCGCGGAGGGAACTATGGCTACACCTTC. The chain employs TRBV19 and TRBJ1-2; D call uncertain. Per germline, CDR1 LNHDA and CDR2 SQIVND (reference sequence). CDR3 length: 14 residues. The V end lost 4 bases, the J end lost 2 bases, and 11 bases lay between the germline ends.